The entry below gives a single T cell receptor (beta chain) sequence along with its context. Its antigen is currently unknown. The DNA ends 3 residues before the CDR3 does, and the rest of the CDR3 is filled in from the germline J gene. The CDR3 extends over 16 amino acids. Looked up from germline, CDR1 is MNHEY and CDR2 is SVGEGT. V lost 2 bases, J lost 0 bases, and 11 bases lay in between. The sample originates from a study of Tregs in tolerant kidney transplant recipients. Study observations and caveats: The most relevant donor-specific Treg TCRbeta repertoire apparently came from expansion with activated donor B cells. This study did not directly address biological reproducibility.

Related graft donors supplied nonmyeloablative bone marrow transplants, and mixed chimerism was transient. Measured with immunoSEQ multiplex PCR; TCRdb has only the in-frame clones, and not every one. The sample table includes some 14,000 clones. The sequencing used CD8+ T cells from blood (PBMCs), collected 6 months after the transplant. The TCR originated in a human patient who received a combined kidney and bone marrow transplant. Certain T cells may be donor cells from the graft. V is TRBV6-2 or TRBV6-3 and J is TRBJ1-5, with D perhaps matching TRBD1 (6 bases). The CDR3 sequence: CASSYVQGYSNQPQHF. Incomplete CDR3 DNA: TGTGCCAGCAGTTACGTACAGGGCTATAGCAATCAGCCC.